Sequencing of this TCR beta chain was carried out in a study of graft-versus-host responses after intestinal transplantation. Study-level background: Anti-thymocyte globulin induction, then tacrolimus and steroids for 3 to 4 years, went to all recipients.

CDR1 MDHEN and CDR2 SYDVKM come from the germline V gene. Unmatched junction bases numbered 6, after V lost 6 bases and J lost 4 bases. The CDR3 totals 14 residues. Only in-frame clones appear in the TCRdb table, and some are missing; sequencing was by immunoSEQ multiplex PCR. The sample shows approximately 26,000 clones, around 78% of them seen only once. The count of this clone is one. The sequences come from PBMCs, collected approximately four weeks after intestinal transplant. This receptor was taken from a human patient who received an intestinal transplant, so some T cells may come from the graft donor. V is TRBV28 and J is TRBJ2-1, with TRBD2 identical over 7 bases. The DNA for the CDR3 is TGTGCCAGCAGACCTAGCGGACAATACAATGAGCAGTTCTTC. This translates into CASRPSGQYNEQFF.